Following are 9 T cell receptor beta chains from one sample sequenced in a study of T cell repertoires in cytomegalovirus infection. MiXCR was run by TCRdb on the reads, yielding one entry per CDR3 protein. The sample contains approximately 750,000 distinct CDR3 sequences, 35% to 45% of which appear only once. The sequenced material came from PBMCs. The receptors were sampled from a human donor in good health (CMV status not recorded). Some clones in this sample may be carry-over from other donors' samples.

The chain couples TRBV20-1 to TRBJ2-3; D gene unclear. This CDR3 spans 12 amino acids. V gave up 5 bases and J gave up 4 bases, with 10 bases separating them. The V gene's germline CDR1 is DFQATT and CDR2 SNEGSKA (reference sequence). The CDR3 is CSAPKRADTQYF. Here the CDR3 DNA reads TGCAGTGCTCCCAAGAGAGCAGATACGCAGTATTTT.

The chain couples TRBV12-3 or TRBV12-4 to TRBJ2-1; 10 positions agree with TRBD2. This CDR3 spans 17 amino acids. V was pared by 6 bases and J by 3 bases, with 11 bases of the junction left unmatched. The chain's CDR3 is CASSRSSGGAHYNEQFF. CDR3 DNA sequence: TGTGCCAGCAGCCGCTCAAGCGGGGGGGCCCACTACAATGAGCAGTTCTTC.

This chain connects TRBV7-2 to TRBJ2-7, with D perhaps TRBD1 (5 bases). The CDR3 is 14 amino acids. V shed 5 bases and J shed 3 bases, with 14 bases lying between them. Germline V CDR1 and CDR2: SGHTA, FQGNSA. CDR3 coding DNA: TGTGCCAGCAGCCCTCAAGGGGTGAACTACGAGCAGTACTTC. Residues: CASSPQGVNYEQYF.

On this clonotype itself: A read error may explain this, as a much larger clone is one base away. V gene TRBV12-3 or TRBV12-4 combines with J gene TRBJ2-1, with TRBD2 identical over 9 bases. The CDR3 loop spans 15 amino acids. The CDR3 protein is CVSSLRLAGFNEQFF. DNA for the CDR3: TGTGTCAGCAGTTTAAGGCTAGCGGGGTTTAATGAGCAGTTCTTC.

The rearrangement links TRBV5-4 to TRBJ2-1; D might be TRBD1 (6 bases). V was trimmed by 2 bases and J by 5 bases, leaving 11 bases between them. The CDR3 is 14 amino acids. CDR1 SGHNT and CDR2 YYREEE come from the germline V gene (reference sequence). As DNA, the CDR3 is TGTGCCAGCAGCTTAAAGGACAGCAACAATGAGCAGTTCTTC. Its protein is CASSLKDSNNEQFF.

This clonotype appeared many times. The rearrangement links TRBV6-4 to TRBJ1-5; 9 nucleotides line up with TRBD1. The length of the CDR3 is 14 residues. Germline CDR1 is MRHNA and CDR2 is SNTAGT. V dropped 3 bases and J dropped 3; count of bases not matched to a gene: 0. In DNA form, the CDR3 reads TGTGCCAGCAGTGAACAGGGGGCCAATCAGCCCCAGCATTTT. Its translation: CASSEQGANQPQHF.

This clonotype was recorded a few times. The chain joins TRBV11-3 to TRBJ2-7; D might be TRBD1 or TRBD2, each matching 5 bases. CDR3 length: 14 amino acids. Germline V gene lookup returns CDR1 SGHNT and CDR2 YENEEA. V was pared by 2 bases and J by 5 bases, with 13 bases between. In DNA, the CDR3 is TGTGCCAGCAGCTTAACTAGTGGGACCCACGAGCAGTACTTC. It encodes CASSLTSGTHEQYF.

This clonotype was detected only a few times. The chain carries TRBV19 and TRBJ2-3; D not certain. The CDR3 is made up of 16 amino acids. With 5 bases removed from V and 2 bases from J, the gap between germline ends came to 17 bases. CDR1 and CDR2 from the germline V gene are LNHDA and SQIVND (reference sequence). CDR3 in DNA: TGTGCCAGTAGTCTTCAGGTCCGGGTCCCCACAGATACGCAGTATTTT. This encodes CASSLQVRVPTDTQYF.

This clonotype was seen a handful of times. The CDR3 sequence is CASRIREGSGEKLFF. The DNA of the CDR3 is TGTGCCAGCAGGATCAGGGAGGGCTCGGGTGAAAAACTGTTTTTT. This chain connects TRBV12-3 or TRBV12-4 to TRBJ1-4; a weak D match, TRBD1 (5 bases). This CDR3 is built from 15 residues. V lost 6 bases, J lost 7 bases, and 18 bases lay in between.